The TCR beta chain under discussion was sequenced for a study of metastatic and nonmetastatic thyroid tumors. Overall study: Patients with malignant and benign thyroid disease provided blood and tumor or nodule tissue, whose repertoires were compared. Points from the study as a whole: Malignant tumors reportedly showed significantly higher TCR beta diversity than benign nodules in both blood and tumor.

Germline CDR1 is MDHEN and CDR2 is SYDVKM. This CDR3 is built from 12 residues. In regard to this clone: The antigen remains undetermined. At one end, the junction sequence differs from germline, possibly due to a read error.

Each patient came to thyroid surgery without any prior treatment (of any kind). TCRdb re-processed the PCR reads through MiXCR. The data hold tens of thousands of clones, with 20% to 30% observed a single time. V and J are TRBV28 and TRBJ2-7; D is undetermined. Sample: tumor tissue. The clonotype originates from a male donor with papillary thyroid cancer or a benign thyroid nodule (not recorded which). Some clones in this sample may be carry-over from other donors' samples. Here the CDR3 reads CPSMIGSYEQYF. CDR3 sequence (DNA): TGTCCCAGCATGATCGGCTCCTACGAGCAGTACTTC.